This T cell receptor (beta chain) was observed in a study of blood T cell repertoires in COVID-19. About the research overall: There were acute and convalescent COVID-19 samples, and they came from the United States, Italy and Spain. Nucleic acid was either cDNA or gDNA, and it came from T cells, B-cell-depleted T cells, or PBMCs.

How the authors handled the data: The authors estimated nucleated cell counts from reference gene primer amplification. Data came from immunoSEQ multiplex PCR; TCRdb stores just in-frame clones and leaves some out. V, J and clone size derive from that table, while D and trimming were established from the DNA sequence. Of 7,500 to 8,500 clones detected, approximately 84% appear once; the ten largest clones hold 15% to 20%. Per the germline V gene, CDR1 is SNHLY and CDR2 is FYNNEI. V lost 4 bases, J lost 8 bases, and 8 bases stayed unmatched. This CDR3 is built from 14 residues. This clone was seen a single time.

The sequencing input was peripheral blood. The TCR comes from a human donor with active COVID-19. The donor label of this sample is uncertain. The chain is built from TRBV2 and TRBJ1-2; TRBD1 agrees at 9 bases. The CDR3 nucleotides read TGTGCCAGCAGTGCCCTGTACAGGGGGCGCGGCTACACCTTC. Translating it yields CASSALYRGRGYTF. Full variable domain (missing parts from reference TRBV2 and TRBJ1-2): EPEVTQTPSHQVTQMGQEVILRCVPISNHLYFYWYRQILGQKVEFLVSFYNNEISEKSEIFDDQFSVERPDGSNFTLKIRSTKLEDSAMYFCASSALYRGRGYTFGSGTRLTVV.